This T cell receptor beta chain was identified in a study of shared clonotypes between healthy human individuals. Study results and limitations: Estimated richness values were generally larger in naive subsets than in memory subsets.

The sample holds many counts of this clone. Its antigen is unknown. Per the study methods: Junction-only immunoSEQ sequences carried no quality scores, so filtering differed. Assay: immunoSEQ multiplex PCR; the TCRdb copy retains only in-frame clones and omits some. V, J and clone size are those of that table, while D and trimming were read from the DNA. The table lists some 690,000 clones, 80% to 95% of them singletons. V was pared by 4 bases and J by 7 bases, with 17 bases between. The CDR3 has 15 amino acids. CDR1 is SGDLS, CDR2 YYNGEE, per germline. This receptor was taken from a man aged 18 to 30 in good health. Some clones in this sample may be carry-over from other donors' samples. The specimen was memory CD8+ T cells from PBMCs. Subset defined: CD45RO+ cells pooled with CCR7-negative TemRA cells. The rearrangement joins TRBV9 to TRBJ1-4; the D gene is possibly TRBD1 (5 bases). The CDR3 loop reads CASSPGEGTLEKLFF. CDR3 coding DNA: TGTGCCAGCAGCCCCGGGGAGGGGACCCTTGAAAAACTGTTTTTT. Looking up the rest from reference TRBV9 and TRBJ1-4 gives the full variable domain: DSGVTQTPKHLITATGQRVTLRCSPRSGDLSVYWYQQSLDQGLQFLIQYYNGEERAKGNILERFSAQQFPDLHSELNLSSLELGDSALYFCASSPGEGTLEKLFFGSGTQLSVL.